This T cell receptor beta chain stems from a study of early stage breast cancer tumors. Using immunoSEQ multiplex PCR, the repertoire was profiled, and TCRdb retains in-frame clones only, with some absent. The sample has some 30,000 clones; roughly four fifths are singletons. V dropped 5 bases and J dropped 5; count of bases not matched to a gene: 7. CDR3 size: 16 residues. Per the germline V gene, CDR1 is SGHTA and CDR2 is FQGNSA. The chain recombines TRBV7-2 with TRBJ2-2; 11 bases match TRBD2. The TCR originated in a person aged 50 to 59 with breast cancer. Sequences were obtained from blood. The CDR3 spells CASSRIAGGGTGELFF. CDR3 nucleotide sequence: TGTGCCAGCAGCAGAATAGCGGGAGGGGGTACCGGGGAGCTGTTTTTT.